This T cell receptor (beta chain) emerged from a study of Ad26.COV2.S vaccination and SARS-CoV-2 variants. Study-level results: Total T cell responses were possibly underestimated by TCR breadth and depth analyses.

Sequenced by immunoSEQ multiplex PCR; TCRdb stores in-frame clones only, minus some. The data show hundreds of thousands of clones, roughly 90% seen once. Treatment defined: some 20 received Ad26.COV2.S at low or high dose, single or two shots; about 5 received placebo; per-sample allocation not given. Collection of samples fell on day 63 after the first vaccine or placebo injection. Aged 18-55 years, donor was enrolled in Boston around 2020. Details on this clone: Its antigen is currently unknown.

With 5 bases removed from V and 1 base from J, the gap between germline ends came to 12 bases. Germline CDR1 is SGDLS and CDR2 is YYNGEE. The CDR3 has 14 amino acids. The source material was peripheral blood, sampled in a trial of Ad26.COV2.S vaccine versus placebo. The rearrangement uses TRBV9 and TRBJ1-1; D is possibly TRBD1 (5 bases). This TCR came from a person aged 18-60 years who received the Ad26.COV2.S COVID-19 vaccine or a placebo. The CDR3 here is CASSGLGGNTEAFF. The CDR3 nucleotides are TGTGCCAGCAGTGGGCTCGGGGGGAACACTGAAGCTTTCTTT.